These 18 T cell receptor beta chains share one sample of origin, sequenced in a study of cytomegalovirus exposure and HLA in healthy donors. PCR primers comprised 60 Vbeta and 13 Jbeta primers. Assay: immunoSEQ multiplex PCR; the TCRdb copy retains only in-frame clones and omits some. The sample includes 130,000 to 150,000 clones, 82% of them seen just once. Sequencing input: PBMCs. The receptor set was obtained from a male donor in good health and CMV-seronegative.

This chain links TRBV4-3 with TRBJ2-3; tentative D call: TRBD1 (5 bases). The V end lost 1 base, the J end lost 3 bases, and 20 bases lay between the germline ends. Germline V gene sequence: CDR1 LGHNA, CDR2 YSLEER. CDR3 length: 18 residues. DNA of the CDR3: TGCGCCAGCAGCCAAGTTCCCCCAGGGAAGTATTCGACAGATACGCAGTATTTT. It encodes CASSQVPPGKYSTDTQYF.

This chain uses TRBV6-1 with TRBJ2-1; D is possibly TRBD2 (6 bases). Trimming cost V 6 bases and J 3 bases, with 15 bases left between them. The CDR3 spans 15 residues. The V gene's germline CDR1 is MNHNS and CDR2 SASEGT. CDR3 nucleotide sequence: TGTGCCAGCAGCCAGGCGGCGGGACTCTACAATGAGCAGTTCTTC. This sequence encodes CASSQAAGLYNEQFF.

The chain links TRBV19 to TRBJ2-2; D uncertain. Germline loops: CDR1 LNHDA, CDR2 SQIVND (reference sequence). Trimming removed 9 bases from V and 0 bases from J, with 14 bases in between. The CDR3 is made up of 15 amino acids. In DNA form, the CDR3 reads TGTGCCAGCCTAAGTATCTACGCGAACACCGGGGAGCTGTTTTTT. This codes for CASLSIYANTGELFF.

V gene TRBV5-1 combines with J gene TRBJ2-3; D call uncertain. The CDR3 spans 13 residues. Trimming took off 2 bases at V and 2 bases at J, with 6 bases between the two ends. Looked up from germline, CDR1 is SGHRS and CDR2 is YFSETQ. Here the CDR3 DNA reads TGCGCCAGCAGCTTCTGGCCCACAGATACGCAGTATTTT. The encoded protein is CASSFWPTDTQYF.

A few counts support this clone. The chain employs TRBV2 and TRBJ1-2; D uncertain. Germline CDR1 SNHLY, CDR2 FYNNEI. The CDR3 totals 15 residues. Trimming removed 7 bases from V and 6 bases from J, with 21 bases in between. The DNA for the CDR3 is TGTGCCAGCAAGGAGGAAGGGTCTCCCACCCATGGCTACACCTTC. Translated: CASKEEGSPTHGYTF.

A single count supports this clone. The chain combines TRBV19 with TRBJ2-1; 9 nucleotides align to TRBD2. The V and J ends lost 4 bases and 6 bases, in that order; junction bases with no gene match: 13. The CDR3 spans 17 residues. In germline, CDR1 is LNHDA, CDR2 SQIVND (reference sequence). Here the CDR3 DNA reads TGTGCCAGTAGTAGGACCTTTGCGGGAGGGCCCCTCAATGAGCAGTTCTTC. As protein: CASSRTFAGGPLNEQFF.

The V and J genes are TRBV7-9 and TRBJ2-2; 10 bases fit TRBD2. After removal of 5 bases from V and 7 bases from J, the junction contained 10 bases not matched to a gene. The CDR3 extends over 16 amino acids. Germline-derived CDR1 and CDR2 are SEHNR and FQNEAQ (reference sequence). CDR3 amino acids: CASSQRTSGSFGELFF. In nucleotides, the CDR3 is TGTGCCAGCAGCCAAAGGACTAGCGGTTCGTTCGGGGAGCTGTTTTTT.

This rearrangement joins TRBV27 to TRBJ2-2; 8 bases map to TRBD2. Germline assignment: CDR1 MNHEY and CDR2 SMNVEV (reference sequence). Unmatched junction bases numbered 9, after V lost 4 bases and J lost 2 bases. The CDR3 loop spans 17 amino acids. The CDR3 sequence: CASSYAARGVNTGELFF. In nucleotides, the CDR3 is TGTGCCAGCAGTTATGCGGCGCGGGGGGTAAACACCGGGGAGCTGTTTTTT.

V and J are TRBV6-4 and TRBJ1-1; no clear D gene. Germline V CDR1 and CDR2: MRHNA, SNTAGT. The length of the CDR3 is 14 residues. V shed 4 bases and J shed 1 base, with 10 bases lying between them. The CDR3 DNA reads TGTGCCAGCAGTGTTACGGGTGGGAACACTGAAGCTTTCTTT. This gives the protein CASSVTGGNTEAFF.

The chain has TRBV11-2 and TRBJ1-1; D call uncertain. CDR1 is SGHAT, CDR2 FQNNGV, per germline. There are 15 residues in the CDR3. V was trimmed by 5 bases and J by 5 bases, leaving 18 bases between them. CDR3 protein: CASSPPGGLRTEAFF. DNA of the CDR3: TGTGCCAGCAGCCCCCCCGGAGGGTTAAGGACTGAAGCTTTCTTT.

The J gene is TRBJ2-7, the V gene TRBV2, with TRBD2 identical over 9 bases. The CDR3 has 14 amino acids. The V gene end was trimmed by 4 bases and the J gene end by 3 bases; junction bases not matched to a gene: 4. Looked up from germline, CDR1 is SNHLY and CDR2 is FYNNEI. DNA for the CDR3: TGTGCCAGCAGTGTGAGTAGCGGGGGCTACGAGCAGTACTTC. Translated, it gives CASSVSSGGYEQYF.

The chain employs TRBV6-4 and TRBJ2-1, with 12 bases fitting TRBD2. This CDR3 has 14 residues. Germline V CDR1 and CDR2: MRHNA, SNTAGT. V dropped 5 bases and J dropped 9; count of bases not matched to a gene: 5. CDR3 sequence: CASSPTSGSSEQFF. Here the CDR3 DNA reads TGTGCCAGCAGTCCGACTAGCGGGAGCTCTGAGCAGTTCTTC.

This chain uses TRBV7-2 with TRBJ1-2, with 7 nucleotides matching TRBD1. The CDR3 runs 14 residues. Germline CDR1 SGHTA, CDR2 FQGNSA. V shed 5 bases and J 5 bases; nucleotides not matched to a gene: 8. The CDR3 loop is CASSPQGVRYGYTF. In DNA form, the CDR3 reads TGTGCCAGCAGCCCGCAGGGGGTGAGATATGGCTACACCTTC.

V usage is TRBV11-1 and J usage is TRBJ2-7; 9 bases agree with TRBD2. Germline V gives CDR1 SGHAT, CDR2 FQDESV (reference sequence). V trimming: 7 bases; J trimming: 0 bases; junction bases outside the gene matches: 7. The CDR3 has 15 amino acids. CDR3 in DNA: TGTGCCAGCACCGCTAGCGGGGCGTACTCCTACGAGCAGTACTTC. It codes for CASTASGAYSYEQYF.

The genes are TRBV4-1 and TRBJ2-7; D gene unclear. The CDR3 has 14 residues. V lost 0 bases and J 2 bases, leaving 8 bases between the germline ends. Germline assignment: CDR1 MGHRA and CDR2 YSYEKL. CDR3 region: CASSQESRAYEQYF. CDR3 DNA sequence: TGCGCCAGCAGCCAAGAATCTCGGGCCTACGAGCAGTACTTC.

The chain combines TRBV18 with TRBJ2-3; tentative D call: TRBD1 (5 bases). V lost 3 bases and J lost 4, with 8 bases in between. The CDR3 contains 13 residues. Germline CDR1 KGHSH, CDR2 LQKENI. CDR3 region: CASSPTVADTQYF. The CDR3 coding sequence is TGTGCCAGCTCACCGACAGTAGCAGATACGCAGTATTTT. Supplemented by reference TRBV18 and TRBJ2-3, the full variable domain reads NAGVMQNPRHLVRRRGQEARLRCSPMKGHSHVYWYRQLPEEGLKFMVYLQKENIIDESGMPKERFSAEFPKEGPSILRIQQVVRGDSAAYFCASSPTVADTQYFGPGTRLTVL.

This clone was detected once. The rearrangement joins TRBV28 to TRBJ1-4, with 7 positions matching TRBD1. With 4 bases clipped from V and 7 bases from J, the junction kept 24 bases outside the gene matches. CDR1 and CDR2 from the germline V gene are MDHEN and SYDVKM. This CDR3 spans 20 amino acids. CDR3 nucleotides: TGTGCCAGCAGTTCCATTCTATGGACAGGAAAATTACTTAGGGGTGAAAAACTGTTTTTT. Encoded protein: CASSSILWTGKLLRGEKLFF.

In its sample, this clone was seen once. This chain joins TRBV13 and TRBJ2-5; 9 bases are shared with TRBD1. The J call may be incorrect, as the DNA end agrees better with TRBJ2-7. The germline CDR1 and CDR2 sequences are PRHDT and FYEKMQ (reference sequence). The CDR3 is 15 amino acids. CDR3 protein: CASSLVGQGTYEQYF. DNA for the CDR3: TGTGCCAGCAGCTTGGTCGGACAGGGGACCTACGAGCAGTACTTC.